A selection of T cell receptor beta chains follows, all from one sample in a study of PD-1 blockade in classical Hodgkin lymphoma. Here immunoSEQ multiplex PCR was the method, and the copy in TCRdb shows in-frame clones only, minus some. The sample lists under 110,000 clones; around 89% were seen once. The source was peripheral blood mononuclear cells (PBMCs), collected before the second cycle of nivolumab. The receptors come from a human donor with classical Hodgkin lymphoma. Each CDR3 is given with its conserved first and last residue. Fields, in order: V gene, J gene, D gene, clone size, CDR3 protein, CDR3 DNA. D genes are given only for firm matches. Clone size is shown for a subset of rows, as once, few, many or a class of expanded clone.

v_gene: TRBV5-1
j_gene: TRBJ2-3
d_gene: NA
abundance: NA
CDR3aa: CASSLEGWNTDTQYF
CDR3nt: TGCGCCAGCAGCTTGGAAGGCTGGAACACAGATACGCAGTATTTT

v_gene: TRBV19
j_gene: TRBJ2-7
d_gene: NA
abundance: NA
CDR3aa: CASSKSGIDYEQYF
CDR3nt: TGTGCCAGTAGTAAGTCAGGGATAGACTACGAGCAGTACTTC

v_gene: TRBV18
j_gene: TRBJ1-1
d_gene: NA
abundance: NA
CDR3aa: CASSPGQDTEAFF
CDR3nt: TGTGCCAGCTCACCGGGACAAGACACTGAAGCTTTCTTT

v_gene: TRBV7-8
j_gene: TRBJ1-2
d_gene: NA
abundance: NA
CDR3aa: CASSSINADSHNYGYTF
CDR3nt: TGTGCCAGCAGCTCAATCAACGCGGACAGCCACAACTATGGCTACACCTTC

v_gene: TRBV19
j_gene: TRBJ1-5
d_gene: NA
abundance: few
CDR3aa: CASSVARVSNQPQHF
CDR3nt: TGTGCCAGTAGTGTCGCCAGGGTGAGCAATCAGCCCCAGCATTTT

v_gene: TRBV6-1
j_gene: TRBJ1-1
d_gene: NA
abundance: NA
CDR3aa: CASTGVLMNTEAFF
CDR3nt: TGTGCCAGCACAGGGGTTTTAATGAACACTGAAGCTTTCTTT

v_gene: TRBV7-2
j_gene: TRBJ1-2
d_gene: NA
abundance: NA
CDR3aa: CASSLGALTDYTF
CDR3nt: TGTGCCAGCAGCTTAGGGGCCTTAACGGACTACACCTTC

v_gene: TRBV14
j_gene: TRBJ2-7
d_gene: NA
abundance: NA
CDR3aa: CASSQLNYEQYF
CDR3nt: TGTGCCAGCAGCCAACTGAACTACGAGCAGTACTTC

v_gene: TRBV29-1
j_gene: TRBJ2-7
d_gene: NA
abundance: once
CDR3aa: CSVGWGPSYEQYF
CDR3nt: TGCAGCGTTGGGTGGGGTCCCTCCTACGAGCAGTACTTC

v_gene: TRBV19
j_gene: TRBJ2-7
d_gene: NA
abundance: NA
CDR3aa: CASSIAGRVVTYEQYF
CDR3nt: TGTGCCAGTAGTATAGCCGGGCGCGTGGTTACCTACGAGCAGTACTTC

v_gene: TRBV7-2
j_gene: TRBJ1-3
d_gene: NA
abundance: NA
CDR3aa: CASRRGFSSGNTIYF
CDR3nt: TGTGCCAGCAGGAGGGGCTTTTCCTCTGGAAACACCATATATTTT

v_gene: TRBV28
j_gene: TRBJ1-3
d_gene: TRBD1
abundance: NA
CDR3aa: CASFPGQVLGNTIYF
CDR3nt: TGTGCCAGTTTCCCGGGACAGGTCTTGGGAAACACCATATATTTT

v_gene: TRBV4-2
j_gene: TRBJ2-7
d_gene: TRBD2
abundance: NA
CDR3aa: CASSQDISGGAHEQYF
CDR3nt: TGTGCCAGCAGCCAAGATATTAGCGGGGGGGCTCACGAGCAGTACTTC

v_gene: TRBV28
j_gene: TRBJ1-5
d_gene: TRBD1
abundance: few
CDR3aa: CASRTGGVGISNQPQHF
CDR3nt: TGTGCCAGCAGAACAGGGGGCGTTGGTATTAGCAATCAGCCCCAGCATTTT

v_gene: TRBV4-2
j_gene: TRBJ1-5
d_gene: NA
abundance: NA
CDR3aa: CASSLDSNQPQHF
CDR3nt: TGTGCCAGCAGCTTGGATAGCAATCAGCCCCAGCATTTT

v_gene: TRBV30
j_gene: TRBJ2-7
d_gene: TRBD1
abundance: NA
CDR3aa: CAWERQGYSYEQYF
CDR3nt: TGTGCCTGGGAGCGACAGGGTTACTCCTACGAGCAGTACTTC

v_gene: TRBV18
j_gene: TRBJ1-1
d_gene: NA
abundance: NA
CDR3aa: CASSLGRFQDNTEAFF
CDR3nt: TGTGCCAGCTCCCTGGGAAGGTTTCAGGATAACACTGAAGCTTTCTTT

v_gene: TRBV5-4
j_gene: TRBJ2-7
d_gene: NA
abundance: NA
CDR3aa: CASSPGTGFSYEQYF
CDR3nt: TGTGCCAGCAGCCCGGGGACTGGTTTCTCCTACGAGCAGTACTTC